This T cell receptor beta chain is drawn from a study of human T cells and chemical hapten exposure. General observations from the study: Among TCRs, those above 1 in 1000 frequency were unaffected by DPC sensitization. Controls formed significantly fewer large CDR3 similarity clusters than expanded TCRs did.

With 5 bases removed from V and 3 bases from J, the gap between germline ends came to 11 bases. The CDR3 has 13 amino acids. CDR1 is MDHEN, CDR2 SYDVKM, per germline. As to time point: pre-sensitization, week 0. Documented treatment: therapeutic diphenylcyclopropenone sensitization with weekly scalp DPC. Venepuncture was done earlier than the placement of each patch test. Unfractionated whole blood was the source from which total RNA was extracted. A single record per CDR3 protein comes from TCRdb applying MiXCR to the RACE reads. The sample carries 95,000 to 150,000 distinct CDR3 sequences, roughly 12% recorded once. Note on this clonotype: Its antigen is unidentified.

The chain joins TRBV28 to TRBJ2-7; TRBD2 is a possible D gene (7 bases). The receptor was derived from a woman between 18 and 30 years old with alopecia areata. Some clones in this sample may be carry-over from other donors' samples. Specimen: whole blood, collected in connection with sensitization to the hapten diphenylcyclopropenone (DPC). CDR3 protein: CASSEGGIYEQYF. The CDR3 DNA sequence: TGTGCCAGCAGTGAGGGGGGGATCTACGAGCAGTACTTC. The full variable domain, completed using reference TRBV28 and TRBJ2-7, is DVKVTQSSRYLVKRTGEKVFLECVQDMDHENMFWYRQDPGLGLRLIYFSYDVKMKEKGDIPEGYSVSREKKERFSLILESASTNQTSMYLCASSEGGIYEQYFGPGTRLTVT.